This T cell receptor beta chain is from a study of response to subunit inactivated influenza vaccine. TCRdb passed the RT-PCR reads through MiXCR, listing each CDR3 protein once. The sample contains about 570,000 distinct CDR3 sequences, about 11% of which appear only once. The V gene lost 0 bases and the J gene lost 5 bases, with 14 bases spanning the gap. Germline V gene lookup returns CDR1 SEHNR and CDR2 FQNEAQ (reference sequence). The length of the CDR3 is 15 residues. Separately, the same data were catalogued under a study of T cells expressing NK-cell markers. That work contributes: TCR beta cDNA was made by 5'RACE template switching with UMIs. Sorted CD3+CD56+NKG2C+, CD3+CD56+NKG2C- and CD3+CD56-NKG2C+ T cells provided the TCR beta repertoires. The eight sequenced donors comprised seven who were HCMV-seropositive and one who was seronegative. An anti-gamma-delta TCR antibody confined sorting to alpha-beta TCR T cells across several of the experiments. Dominant NKG2C+ clonotypes were found to form about 1.0-7.5% of CD8+ T cells in six donors.

This TCR was sampled from a man in his fifties who received an inactivated influenza vaccine. The rearrangement uses TRBV7-9 and TRBJ2-7, with D perhaps TRBD1 (6 bases). The sequences come from PBMCs from blood, collected on the day of vaccination. The DNA of the CDR3 is TGTGCCAGCAGCTTAGCACAGGGAAGAGTGGACGAGCAGTACTTC. Its protein product is CASSLAQGRVDEQYF. Together with reference TRBV7-9 and TRBJ2-7, the CDR3 gives the full variable domain: DTGVSQNPRHKITKRGQNVTFRCDPISEHNRLYWYRQTLGQGPEFLTYFQNEAQLEKSRLLSDRFSAERPKGSFSTLEIQRTEQGDSAMYLCASSLAQGRVDEQYFGPGTRLTVT.